The T cell receptor (beta chain) under discussion was sequenced for a study of OX40 agonist ivuxolimab in advanced cancers. As for the study in general: As their treatment, patients were administered ivuxolimab, an agonistic anti-OX40 (CD134) antibody.

This CDR3 contains 14 residues. Trimming took off 3 bases at V and 6 bases at J, with 12 bases between the two ends. Germline V CDR1 and CDR2: SGHVS, FNYEAQ. Repertoires were generated with immunoSEQ multiplex PCR, while TCRdb's copy carries only in-frame clones and drops some. The sample lists some 19,000 clones, 65% to 90% occurring once. The sequenced sample was CD4+ or CD8+ T cells sorted from blood, obtained in a trial of the OX40 agonist ivuxolimab. The clonotype originates from an adult with an advanced solid tumor such as melanoma, head and neck, liver or kidney cancer. This sequence joins TRBV7-6 and TRBJ2-4; a weak D match, TRBD2 (6 bases). The CDR3 coding sequence is TGTGCCAGCAGCTTCAGCGCGGGGTCAAACATTCAGTACTTC. Protein product: CASSFSAGSNIQYF.